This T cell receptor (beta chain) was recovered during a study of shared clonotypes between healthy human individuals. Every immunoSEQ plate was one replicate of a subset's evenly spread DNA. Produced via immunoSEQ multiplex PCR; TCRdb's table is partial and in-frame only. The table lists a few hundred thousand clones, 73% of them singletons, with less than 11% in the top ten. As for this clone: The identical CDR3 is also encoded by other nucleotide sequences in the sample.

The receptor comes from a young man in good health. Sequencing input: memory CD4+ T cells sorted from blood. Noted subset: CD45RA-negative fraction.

CDR3 bases: TGTGCCAGTAGTATAGGGGGATTCCAAGAGACCCAGTACTTC. Its translation: CASSIGGFQETQYF. The chain couples TRBV19 to TRBJ2-5; D is ambiguous. This CDR3 contains 14 residues. Germline CDR1 is LNHDA and CDR2 is SQIVND (reference sequence). Trimming cost V 1 base and J 1 base, with 7 bases left between them.